One sample yielded the 26 T cell receptor beta chains listed below, sequenced in a study of T cells after yellow fever vaccination. TCRdb passed the 5' RACE reads through MiXCR, listing each CDR3 protein once. The sample includes 150,000 or so distinct CDR3 sequences, about a tenth of them seen just once. Material: CD8+ T cells sorted from PBMCs, obtained 45 days after the yellow fever booster vaccination. The receptors stem from a man younger than 35 who received the YFV17D yellow fever vaccine.

This clonotype was recorded many times. The chain uses TRBV20-1 and TRBJ1-3; no definite D call. Per the germline V gene, CDR1 is DFQATT and CDR2 is SNEGSKA (reference sequence). The CDR3 loop spans 15 amino acids. Trimming cost V 6 bases and J 4 bases, with 19 bases left between them. CDR3 sequence: CSALPPGSRGNTIYF. CDR3 in DNA: TGCAGTGCCCTTCCTCCAGGCTCGCGAGGAAACACCATATATTTT.

The chain employs TRBV6-2 or TRBV6-3 and TRBJ2-3; D might be TRBD2 (6 bases). The germline V gene has CDR1 MNHEY and CDR2 SVGEGT. V was shortened by 7 bases and J by 5 bases, with 22 bases between the two germline ends. This CDR3 is 16 amino acids long. The CDR3: CASNPLAGSAGDTQYF. In DNA, the CDR3 is TGTGCCAGCAATCCTCTCGCGGGGTCCGCCGGAGATACGCAGTATTTT.

This clonotype was observed a handful of times. J is TRBJ1-3 and V is TRBV3-1, with a possible D match to TRBD1 (6 bases). This CDR3 is built from 14 residues. The V end was cut by 1 base, the J end by 5 bases, with 9 bases between. The germline CDR1 and CDR2 sequences are LGHDT and YNNKEL (reference sequence). CDR3 nucleotides: TGTGCCAGCAGCCAAGCGGACAGCAGAAACACCATATATTTT. Its protein product is CASSQADSRNTIYF.

The chain couples TRBV6-1 to TRBJ2-2, with D uncertain. Trimming left V 6 bases short and J 0 bases short, with 17 bases between. The CDR3 loop spans 17 amino acids. CDR1 and CDR2 (germline): MNHNS, SASEGT. The chain's CDR3 is CASRRLSEHSNTGELFF. The CDR3 DNA reads as TGTGCCAGCAGGAGGTTGTCAGAACACTCGAACACCGGGGAGCTGTTTTTT.

This chain joins TRBV6-2 or TRBV6-3 and TRBJ2-4; D unclear. The CDR3 totals 10 residues. The ends were cut back, 2 bases at V and 8 bases at J, with 1 base in the middle. Germline V CDR1 and CDR2: MNHEY, SVGEGT. The CDR3 DNA follows: TGTGCCAGCAGTTACGACATTCAGTACTTC. As protein: CASSYDIQYF.

The rearrangement joins TRBV6-2 or TRBV6-3 to TRBJ2-7; 9 bases align to TRBD1. Germline V gene sequence: CDR1 MNHEY, CDR2 SVGEGT. The length of the CDR3 is 13 residues. V lost 6 bases to trimming and J lost 5 bases; unmatched junction nucleotides: 5. The CDR3 spells CASRPRDRDEQYF. The DNA for the CDR3 is TGTGCCAGCAGGCCCAGGGACAGGGACGAGCAGTACTTC.

This clonotype was recorded a few times. V usage is TRBV5-8 and J usage is TRBJ2-2; D is tentatively TRBD1 or TRBD2 (5 bases each). The CDR3 runs 16 residues. The V gene's germline CDR1 is SGHTS and CDR2 YDEGEE. Trimming shortened V by 5 bases and J by 4 bases, and 18 bases separated the two germline ends. DNA of the CDR3: TGTGCCAGCAGAGTGGGTTTTCGGGACCTCACCGGGGAGCTGTTTTTT. Translation: CASRVGFRDLTGELFF.

The chain couples TRBV4-3 to TRBJ2-7; 10 bases map to TRBD1. The trim removed 4 bases at V and 4 bases at J, leaving 10 bases unmatched. Germline V gene sequence: CDR1 LGHNA, CDR2 YSLEER. The CDR3 is 16 residues long. The CDR3 nucleotides are TGCGCCAGCAGCCTTTCCACCGGGACAGGGGTTTACGAGCAGTACTTC. Residues: CASSLSTGTGVYEQYF.

In its sample, this clonotype was seen a few times. This chain links TRBV27 with TRBJ2-7; D call uncertain. V shed 4 bases and J shed 0 bases, with 7 bases lying between them. The CDR3 totals 13 residues. Germline CDR1 and CDR2: MNHEY and SMNVEV (reference sequence). As DNA, the CDR3 is TGTGCCAGCAGTTACAGAAGCTCCTACGAGCAGTACTTC. Its protein product is CASSYRSSYEQYF.

In this sample, this clonotype turned up many times. The genes are TRBV9 and TRBJ2-2; D gene ambiguous. The CDR3 runs to 14 residues. Germline values: CDR1 SGDLS, CDR2 YYNGEE. Trimming pared 1 base from V and 4 bases from J, leaving 8 bases between. As DNA, the CDR3 is TGTGCCAGCAGCGTACGGCAGTTCACCGGGGAGCTGTTTTTT. This encodes CASSVRQFTGELFF.

The chain has TRBV9 and TRBJ2-5; D is unresolved. This CDR3 is built from 15 residues. Germline assignment: CDR1 SGDLS and CDR2 YYNGEE. V dropped 3 bases and J dropped 5 bases, with 17 bases sitting between them. The CDR3 sequence is CASSATDLPGETQYF. In nucleotides, the CDR3 is TGTGCCAGCAGCGCCACCGACCTCCCTGGGGAGACCCAGTACTTC.

This clonotype was detected only a few times. The genes are TRBV7-9 and TRBJ2-3, with TRBD2 matching over 9 bases. The germline V gene has CDR1 SEHNR and CDR2 FQNEAQ (reference sequence). V was pared by 7 bases and J by 5 bases, with 10 bases of the junction left unmatched. The CDR3 has 15 amino acids. In DNA, the CDR3 is TGTGCCAGCACCACTAGCGGGCCGGGGGAAGATACGCAGTATTTT. Its translation: CASTTSGPGEDTQYF. Together with reference TRBV7-9 and TRBJ2-3, the CDR3 gives the full variable domain: DTGVSQNPRHKITKRGQNVTFRCDPISEHNRLYWYRQTLGQGPEFLTYFQNEAQLEKSRLLSDRFSAERPKGSFSTLEIQRTEQGDSAMYLCASTTSGPGEDTQYFGPGTRLTVL.

The chain recombines TRBV20-1 with TRBJ1-1; D is unresolved. This CDR3 is 12 amino acids long. Germline V gene lookup returns CDR1 DFQATT and CDR2 SNEGSKA (reference sequence). V lost 4 bases and J 3 bases, leaving 9 bases between the germline ends. DNA for the CDR3: TGCAGTGCTAAGGCTCGGGACACTGAAGCTTTCTTT. Protein product: CSAKARDTEAFF.

The sample holds a few counts of this clonotype. The chain carries TRBV4-1 and TRBJ1-2, with TRBD1 matching over 12 bases. V was clipped by 2 bases and J by 7 bases; unmatched bases: 11. The germline V gene encodes CDR1 MGHRA and CDR2 YSYEKL. CDR3 size: 17 residues. In DNA, the CDR3 is TGCGCCAGCAGCCAAACTATTGGGACAGGGGGCGTAGGTGGCTACACCTTC. This translates into CASSQTIGTGGVGGYTF.

In its sample, this clonotype was seen a few times. The rearrangement joins TRBV11-2 to TRBJ2-3; unclear D gene. The CDR3 has 12 residues. V shed 4 bases and J shed 6 bases, with 8 bases lying between them. Germline V gene data show CDR1 as SGHAT and CDR2 as FQNNGV. The CDR3 nucleotides are TGTGCCAGCAGCTGGAAAGTGGATACGCAGTATTTT. Residues: CASSWKVDTQYF. The variable domain in full, with the rest retrieved from reference TRBV11-2 and TRBJ2-3, is EAGVAQSPRYKIIEKRQSVAFWCNPISGHATLYWYQQILGQGPKLLIQFQNNGVVDDSQLPKDRFSAERLKGVDSTLKIQPAKLEDSAVYLCASSWKVDTQYFGPGTRLTVL.

This clonotype was seen only a few times. The chain employs TRBV4-1 and TRBJ1-1; 10 bases match TRBD1. V shed 6 bases and J 7 bases; nucleotides not matched to a gene: 8. In germline, CDR1 is MGHRA, CDR2 YSYEKL. The CDR3 is 14 residues long. Written as DNA, the CDR3 is TGCGCCAGCAGACAGGACAGGGGGGATGATGAAGCTTTCTTT. Translating gives CASRQDRGDDEAFF.

The rearrangement uses TRBV6-2 or TRBV6-3 and TRBJ2-7, with TRBD1 matching over 7 bases. V lost 5 bases, J lost 3 bases, and 7 bases stayed unmatched. Germline values: CDR1 MNHEY, CDR2 SVGEGT. The CDR3 extends over 14 amino acids. The CDR3 sequence: CASSRQGSGYEQYF. Here the CDR3 DNA reads TGTGCCAGCAGTCGACAGGGATCCGGCTACGAGCAGTACTTC.

This clonotype showed up just a few times. The chain couples TRBV7-9 to TRBJ2-2; TRBD1 or TRBD2 may be the D gene (5 bases each). Trimming shortened V by 4 bases and J by 3 bases, and 18 bases separated the two germline ends. The CDR3 is made up of 17 amino acids. Per the germline V gene, CDR1 is SEHNR and CDR2 is FQNEAQ (reference sequence). DNA for the CDR3: TGTGCCAGCAGCTCCGCCTTCGGGGACGCCTACACCGGGGAGCTGTTTTTT. Residues: CASSSAFGDAYTGELFF.

This clonotype was seen many times. The J gene is TRBJ1-1, the V gene TRBV29-1; possibly TRBD1 for D (5 bases). V lost 6 bases and J lost 5, with 13 bases in between. This CDR3 region has 12 residues. Germline V gives CDR1 SQVTM, CDR2 ANQGSEA. The CDR3 is CSVHGGGTEAFF. The CDR3 region has the DNA TGCAGCGTCCACGGGGGAGGGACTGAAGCTTTCTTT.

The J gene is TRBJ2-3, the V gene TRBV4-3, with TRBD1 matching 7 bases. The CDR3 has 14 amino acids. Trimming at V came to 6 bases and at J to 2 bases, leaving 5 bases not matched to a gene. Germline CDR1 LGHNA, CDR2 YSLEER. CDR3 sequence (DNA): TGCGCCAGCAGTGTGGGACAGTACACAGATACGCAGTATTTT. Translating it yields CASSVGQYTDTQYF.

This clonotype showed up many times. V gene TRBV10-1 combines with J gene TRBJ2-1, with D possibly being TRBD1 or TRBD2 (5 bases each). The CDR3 is made up of 18 amino acids. Trimming took off 4 bases at V and 8 bases at J, with 27 bases between the two ends. Germline CDR1 reads WNHNN; CDR2 reads SYGVQD (reference sequence). The CDR3 sequence is CASSGPSDRGQVGDEQFF. The DNA of the CDR3 is TGCGCCAGCAGTGGACCATCTGACCGGGGCCAGGTTGGAGATGAGCAGTTCTTC.

This clonotype was recorded a few times. The V and J genes are TRBV18 and TRBJ2-1; D gene ambiguous. The germline gives CDR1 KGHSH, CDR2 LQKENI. This CDR3 spans 16 amino acids. Trimming took 1 base from V and 8 from J, leaving 18 bases between them. The CDR3 region is CASSPQESTRSHEQFF. The CDR3 nucleotides read TGTGCCAGCTCACCACAGGAGTCCACCCGTTCCCATGAGCAGTTCTTC.

This clonotype was seen more than once but under ten times. The chain couples TRBV4-2 to TRBJ2-1; 7 nucleotides agree with TRBD1. The CDR3 runs 18 residues. From germline, CDR1 is LGHNA and CDR2 YNFKEQ. After removal of 5 bases from V and 4 bases from J, the junction contained 17 bases not matched to a gene. This CDR3 reads CASSSSLGPGTAYNEQFF. The CDR3 region has the DNA TGTGCCAGCAGCTCTTCGTTGGGCCCCGGGACAGCATACAATGAGCAGTTCTTC.

This clonotype showed up just a few times. The J gene is TRBJ2-1, the V gene TRBV12-3 or TRBV12-4; D perhaps matches TRBD2 (5 bases). This CDR3 spans 12 amino acids. V lost 6 bases, J lost 10 bases, and 13 bases lay in between. The CDR3 is CASSPGIREQFF. CDR3 bases: TGTGCCAGCAGCCCGGGGATCAGGGAGCAGTTCTTC.

This chain joins TRBV4-3 and TRBJ2-3, with 7 bases identical to TRBD2. Per germline, CDR1 LGHNA and CDR2 YSLEER. The length of the CDR3 is 16 residues. The V segment lost 0 bases and the J segment 0 bases; nucleotides outside the gene matches: 3. DNA of the CDR3: TGCGCCAGCAGCCAAGATTGGGAGGGAAGCACAGATACGCAGTATTTT. It translates to CASSQDWEGSTDTQYF.

This clonotype was counted between two and nine times. V usage is TRBV7-6 and J usage is TRBJ2-6; the match to TRBD2 covers 8 bases. Per the germline V gene, CDR1 is SGHVS and CDR2 is FNYEAQ. V was clipped by 2 bases and J by 0 bases; unmatched bases: 15. The CDR3 has 21 residues. The CDR3 region has the DNA TGTGCCAGCAGCTTAATCATTGCCCTAGCGGGTGTACCCTCTGGGGCCAACGTCCTGACTTTC. Its protein is CASSLIIALAGVPSGANVLTF. Together with reference TRBV7-6 and TRBJ2-6, the CDR3 gives the full variable domain: GAGVSQSPRYKVTKRGQDVALRCDPISGHVSLYWYRQALGQGPEFLTYFNYEAQQDKSGLPNDRFSAERPEGSISTLTIQRTEQRDSAMYRCASSLIIALAGVPSGANVLTFGAGSRLTVL.